This T cell receptor beta chain was observed in a study of T-cell reconstitution after alpha-beta-depleted transplantation in children. This clonotype was seen ten or more times. The antigen remains undetermined. The study, taken as a whole, reports: The origin of alpha-beta T cells about two months after transplant was reportedly several hundred expanded graft clones. Newly produced T cells mostly provided counts and TCRbeta diversity after one year, as hyperexpanded clones declined. The origin of high day-60 TCRbeta diversity in some patients lay in surviving recipient T cells and thymic progenitors.

CDR3 size: 14 residues. V lost 3 bases to trimming and J lost 6 bases; unmatched junction nucleotides: 3. Unique molecular identifiers tagged the TCRbeta library. TCRdb reprocessed the PCR reads with MiXCR, giving one entry per CDR3 protein. The sample yields hundreds of thousands of distinct CDR3 sequences, under 13% seen once. The receptor was isolated from a child under three years old with acute myeloid leukemia, due to receive a stem cell transplant. The starting material was PBMCs, obtained before TCRalphabeta/CD19-depleted stem cell transplant. The rearrangement links TRBV12-3 or TRBV12-4 to TRBJ2-3; 10 bases are a match to TRBD2. This CDR3 is CASSFLAGVDTQYF. The CDR3, as DNA: TGTGCCAGCAGTTTCCTAGCGGGAGTGGATACGCAGTATTTT.